This T cell receptor beta chain derives from a study of vaccination and CD4 T cells after COVID-19. About the study: Six male and four female convalescents took part, two of them Hispanic. Post-vaccination sampling time points for three convalescent patients were day 14 and days 161 to 241.

This sample's time point: late sampling 161 to 241 days after vaccination in a few convalescent patients. The treatment denotes: roughly 10-day PBMC culture with coronavirus spike peptide pools or control peptides (ViraFEST assay). CD4+ T cells that had been cultured provided DNA sequenced with the Oncomine TCR Beta short-read assay. DNA came from CD4+ T cells after culture. TCRdb itself ran the PCR reads through MiXCR, one entry per CDR3 protein. This table holds around 26,000 distinct CDR3 sequences, less than 45% found once. The CDR3 totals 16 residues. Per germline, CDR1 SGHAT and CDR2 FQDESV (reference sequence). With V trimmed by 5 bases and J by 7 bases, 13 bases remained unmatched. Notes on this clonotype: Its cognate antigen is unknown.

Sequenced here: CD4+ T cells from blood, cultured in vitro, sampled about 7 months after SARS-CoV-2 vaccination. The TCR originated in a human donor who had recovered from COVID-19. J is TRBJ1-2 and V is TRBV11-1; 10 positions match TRBD1. DNA of the CDR3: TGTGCCAGCAGCGAACCGGGACAGGGGATTGATGGTGGCTACACCTTC. Translated: CASSEPGQGIDGGYTF.